A single T cell receptor beta chain is shown here with its context. Its antigen is undetermined. cDNA came from approximately 0.5 to 1 ug RNA primed by random hexamers. TCR beta CDR3 was amplified by immunoSEQ multiplex PCR. This amplification extended across 54 Vbeta and 13 Jbeta segments. MiXCR was run by TCRdb on the immunoSEQ multiplex PCR reads, yielding one entry per CDR3 protein. Found here are more than 200,000 distinct CDR3 sequences, about 94% of them singletons; the top ten hold approximately 0.13%. In germline, CDR1 is SNHLY, CDR2 FYNNEI. Trimming took 2 bases from V and 4 from J, leaving 24 bases between them. The CDR3 has 18 residues. The sample is drawn from a study of CD8 T cells in Susac syndrome. Study observations and caveats: The study's TCR sequencing and HLA analysis drew on a certain number of individuals. That number was acknowledged as relatively small.

This rearrangement joins TRBV2 to TRBJ2-7; D may be TRBD1 or TRBD2 (5 bases each). The specimen sequenced was CD8+ T cells from PBMCs. The sequence was obtained from a human donor with multiple sclerosis. The CDR3 DNA reads as TGTGCCAGCAGTGAACGGGATTCCCGGGACCTCAACCGATACGAGCAGTACTTC. Amino acid sequence: CASSERDSRDLNRYEQYF.